A single sample gave rise to the 5 T cell receptor beta chains below, sequenced in a study of T cell responses to AZD1222 COVID-19 vaccine. Profiled with immunoSEQ multiplex PCR; TCRdb holds only in-frame clones, not every one. The table lists around 100,000 clones, around 88% of them singletons. The sequencing here drew on peripheral blood, taken on day 0 of AZD1222 vaccination. The receptors were gathered from an adult in good health.

The chain is built from TRBV7-8 and TRBJ1-2, with 10 bases fitting TRBD1. V dropped 0 bases and J dropped 7; count of bases not matched to a gene: 2. From germline, CDR1 is SGHVS and CDR2 FQNEAQ. CDR3 size: 14 residues. The CDR3 loop is CASSLADRGVGYTF. The CDR3 DNA reads TGTGCCAGCAGCTTAGCGGACAGGGGGGTTGGCTACACCTTC. Variable domain in full (rest from reference TRBV7-8 and TRBJ1-2): GAGVSQSPRYKVAKRGQDVALRCDPISGHVSLFWYQQALGQGPEFLTYFQNEAQLDKSGLPSDRFFAERPEGSVSTLKIQRTQQEDSAVYLCASSLADRGVGYTFGSGTRLTVV.

This chain joins TRBV7-8 and TRBJ1-6; tentatively, D is TRBD1 (6 bases). The germline gives CDR1 SGHVS, CDR2 FQNEAQ. V lost 0 bases to trimming and J lost 7 bases, with 16 bases between them. The CDR3 length is 17 residues. The CDR3 DNA follows: TGTGCCAGCAGCTTAGCAGTGACAGGAGGTCGGAATTCACCCCTCCACTTT. Translating gives CASSLAVTGGRNSPLHF.

V is TRBV3-1 (or the pseudogene TRBV3-2) and J is TRBJ2-1, with a weak D call TRBD1 (6 bases). This CDR3 has 15 amino acids. Per germline, CDR1 LGHDT and CDR2 YNNKEL (reference sequence). Trimming removed 1 base from V and 3 bases from J, with 10 bases in between. CDR3: CASSQVTGIYNEQFF. CDR3 DNA: TGTGCCAGCAGCCAAGTAACAGGGATCTACAATGAGCAGTTCTTC.

This rearrangement joins TRBV30 to TRBJ2-3; D ambiguous. Trimming took 0 bases from V and 1 from J, leaving 14 bases between them. The germline V gene has CDR1 GTSNPN and CDR2 SVGIG (reference sequence). This CDR3 contains 16 residues. The CDR3 is CAWSVLRKRGTDTQYF. The CDR3 DNA reads as TGTGCCTGGAGTGTTCTCCGTAAAAGGGGCACAGATACGCAGTATTTT.

CDR3: CASSPRGFSGNTIYF. In DNA, the CDR3 is TGTGCCAGCAGTCCCCGGGGGTTCTCTGGAAACACCATATATTTT. The chain couples TRBV25-1 to TRBJ1-3, with D perhaps matching TRBD1 (5 bases). The CDR3 has 15 amino acids. Trimming removed 5 bases from V and 0 bases from J, with 11 bases in between. Germline CDR1 reads MGHDK; CDR2 reads SYGVNS.